Sequencing of this T cell receptor beta chain was carried out in a study of blood T cells in healthy people across ages. With a J-beta primer mix and a sample-barcoded 5' primer, a second PCR ran about 6 to 11 cycles. Tagging of each cDNA molecule was performed by a template-switch adaptor with 12 random nucleotides. One entry per CDR3 protein results from TCRdb running MiXCR on the 5' RACE reads. The repertoire holds about 1.4 million distinct CDR3 sequences, with approximately 59% as singletons. V trimming: 3 bases; J trimming: 3 bases; junction bases outside the gene matches: 10. The CDR3 is 16 residues long. The germline V gene encodes CDR1 SEHNR and CDR2 FQNEAQ (reference sequence). Study-level points and caveats: A roughly linear fall in TCR beta diversity per million T cells was seen with increasing age.

This clonotype turned up a few times. Antigen: not known. V and J are TRBV7-9 and TRBJ1-2; 7 nucleotides line up with TRBD1. Sequences were obtained from blood. The receptor's source is a man aged 18 to 30 in good health. The CDR3 sequence is CASSFSLGTVDYGYTF. CDR3 sequence (DNA): TGTGCCAGCAGCTTTTCACTGGGGACAGTCGACTATGGCTACACCTTC.